These 20 T cell receptor beta chains came from one sample sequenced in a study of T cell responses to AZD1222 COVID-19 vaccine. Some clones are missing from TCRdb's copy, which holds only in-frame ones; the method was immunoSEQ multiplex PCR. The data show some 94,000 clones, roughly nine tenths seen once. The material sequenced was peripheral blood, taken 28 days after the second AZD1222 dose. These receptors all stem from an adult who received the AZD1222 COVID-19 vaccine.

V and J are TRBV2 and TRBJ2-7, with D unclear. Germline CDR1 is SNHLY and CDR2 is FYNNEI. The CDR3 extends over 16 amino acids. The V end was cut by 7 bases, the J end by 7 bases, with 26 bases between. The CDR3 loop reads CASIYPSIENNREQYF. The DNA of the CDR3 is TGTGCCAGCATCTACCCGAGTATAGAGAACAATCGGGAGCAGTACTTC.

In this sample, this clone turned up once. The chain links TRBV7-2 to TRBJ1-6, with a weak D call TRBD1 (5 bases). Trimming cost V 2 bases and J 9 bases, with 14 bases left between them. CDR3 size: 15 residues. The germline gives CDR1 SGHTA, CDR2 FQGNSA. The CDR3: CASSLRSQASSPLHF. The CDR3 bases are TGTGCCAGCAGCTTACGGTCACAGGCGAGTTCACCCCTCCACTTT.

The chain links TRBV30 to TRBJ1-2; D is unclear. Germline lookup yields CDR1 GTSNPN and CDR2 SVGIG (reference sequence). Trimming left V 5 bases short and J 7 bases short, with 11 bases between. The CDR3 spans 11 residues. CDR3 region: CAWSQAAGYTF. In DNA form, the CDR3 reads TGTGCCTGGTCGCAAGCGGCTGGCTACACCTTC.

This clone was seen a few times. This rearrangement joins TRBV9 to TRBJ1-5, with a possible D match to TRBD1 (5 bases). The germline gives CDR1 SGDLS, CDR2 YYNGEE. V was cut by 0 bases and J by 7 bases, with 11 bases left in between. CDR3 size: 14 residues. The DNA of the CDR3 is TGTGCCAGCAGCGTAGATTCAGGGCACCAGCCCCAGCATTTT. It codes for CASSVDSGHQPQHF. Based on the CDR3 plus reference TRBV9 and TRBJ1-5, the full variable domain is DSGVTQTPKHLITATGQRVTLRCSPRSGDLSVYWYQQSLDQGLQFLIQYYNGEERAKGNILERFSAQQFPDLHSELNLSSLELGDSALYFCASSVDSGHQPQHFGDGTRLSIL.

The J gene is TRBJ1-1, the V gene TRBV6-5; D is possibly TRBD1 (6 bases). The length of the CDR3 is 13 residues. Trimming shortened V by 5 bases and J by 4 bases, and 11 bases separated the two germline ends. Per germline, CDR1 MNHEY and CDR2 SVGAGI. Written as DNA, the CDR3 is TGTGCCAGCAGTAGAACCAGGGGCACTGAAGCTTTCTTT. This encodes CASSRTRGTEAFF.

The J gene is TRBJ2-1, the V gene TRBV20-1; D is unresolved. From germline, CDR1 is DFQATT and CDR2 SNEGSKA (reference sequence). This CDR3 is built from 10 residues. V was shortened by 0 bases and J by 7 bases, with 1 base between the two germline ends. CDR3 coding DNA: TGCAGTGCTAGAGATAATGAGCAGTTCTTC. The encoded protein is CSARDNEQFF.

This clone was picked up one time. V gene TRBV18 combines with J gene TRBJ1-6; D not certain. The CDR3 consists of 13 residues. Trimming removed 3 bases from V and 8 bases from J, with 8 bases in between. From germline, CDR1 is KGHSH and CDR2 LQKENI. This CDR3 is CASSPAGDSPLHF. CDR3 sequence (DNA): TGTGCCAGCTCACCGGCAGGCGATTCACCCCTCCACTTT.

CDR3 sequence: CASSPWTGPYNTEAFF. Here the CDR3 DNA reads TGTGCCAGCAGCCCATGGACAGGGCCCTACAACACTGAAGCTTTCTTT. The genes are TRBV11-2 and TRBJ1-1; 8 nucleotides align to TRBD1. The CDR3 has 16 residues. Germline V gene data show CDR1 as SGHAT and CDR2 as FQNNGV. The V gene end was trimmed by 5 bases and the J gene end by 2 bases; junction bases not matched to a gene: 10.

V and J are TRBV5-6 and TRBJ2-5; D uncertain. Germline V gives CDR1 SGHDT, CDR2 YYEEEE. Trimming took off 4 bases at V and 5 bases at J, with 12 bases between the two ends. The CDR3 is 13 residues long. CDR3 nucleotides: TGTGCCAGCAGCCTGATTTTGGAGGAGACCCAGTACTTC. Its protein product is CASSLILEETQYF. Supplemented by reference TRBV5-6 and TRBJ2-5, the full variable domain reads DAGVTQSPTHLIKTRGQQVTLRCSPKSGHDTVSWYQQALGQGPQFIFQYYEEEERQRGNFPDRFSGHQFPNYSSELNVNALLLGDSALYLCASSLILEETQYFGPGTRLLVL.

The DNA of the CDR3 is TGTGCCAGCAGCGTAGATATGGAAGAGCAGTTCTTC. Translating it yields CASSVDMEEQFF. The J gene is TRBJ2-1, the V gene TRBV9; D is unresolved. Per the germline V gene, CDR1 is SGDLS and CDR2 is YYNGEE. The CDR3 spans 12 residues. Trimming left V 0 bases short and J 10 bases short, with 8 bases between.

The CDR3 is CASSYGKTQYF. The CDR3 region has the DNA TGTGCCAGCAGTTACGGAAAGACCCAGTACTTC. The gene calls are TRBV25-1 and TRBJ2-5; D remains unclear. CDR1 is MGHDK and CDR2 is SYGVNS in the germline V gene. The CDR3 is 11 residues long. The V gene lost 5 bases and the J gene lost 6 bases, with 7 bases spanning the gap.

The V gene is TRBV12-3 or TRBV12-4, the J gene TRBJ2-1, with 8 bases fitting TRBD2. Trimming cost V 6 bases and J 9 bases; bases outside gene matches: 4. This CDR3 spans 12 amino acids. The chain's CDR3 is CASRGLVAEQFF. Here the CDR3 DNA reads TGTGCCAGCAGGGGACTAGTGGCTGAGCAGTTCTTC.

The rearrangement uses TRBV7-8 and TRBJ2-3; D may be TRBD1 (5 bases). Germline loops: CDR1 SGHVS, CDR2 FQNEAQ. The CDR3 consists of 16 residues. The V end lost 5 bases, the J end lost 4 bases, and 19 bases lay between the germline ends. The CDR3 region is CASSHRRTEGADTQYF. CDR3 DNA sequence: TGTGCCAGCAGCCACCGACGGACCGAAGGGGCAGATACGCAGTATTTT.

The V call is TRBV12-5, the J call TRBJ2-2; possible D gene TRBD2, 7 bases. The CDR3 runs to 17 residues. The ends were cut back, 2 bases at V and 3 bases at J, with 16 bases in the middle. Germline V gene data show CDR1 as LGHNT and CDR2 as FRNRAP. The CDR3 DNA reads TGTGCTAGTGGTTTGTTAATCCGCGGGGGCGACACCGGGGAGCTGTTTTTT. Translating gives CASGLLIRGGDTGELFF.

The chain is built from TRBV5-4 and TRBJ2-5; D uncertain. The CDR3 consists of 13 residues. From germline, CDR1 is SGHNT and CDR2 YYREEE (reference sequence). Trimming pared 2 bases from V and 3 bases from J, leaving 8 bases between. The CDR3 DNA reads TGTGCCAGCAGCTTCTCCGTGGAAGAGACCCAGTACTTC. Protein: CASSFSVEETQYF.

The CDR3 DNA reads TGTGCCACCAGCGGGACAGGGAACGGGGAGACCCAGTACTTC. Protein sequence: CATSGTGNGETQYF. The genes are TRBV15 and TRBJ2-5; the match to TRBD1 covers 9 bases. This CDR3 is 14 amino acids long. Germline trimming cut 5 bases from V and 5 bases from J; bases unmatched to any gene: 6. From germline, CDR1 is LNHNV and CDR2 YYDKDF (reference sequence).

This sequence joins TRBV9 and TRBJ2-5; D possibly corresponds to TRBD2 (5 bases). Trimming shortened V by 4 bases and J by 2 bases, and 9 bases separated the two germline ends. The CDR3 totals 13 residues. Germline V gene data show CDR1 as SGDLS and CDR2 as YYNGEE. The CDR3 sequence is CASSRRVQETQYF. CDR3 coding DNA: TGTGCCAGCAGCAGGCGGGTTCAAGAGACCCAGTACTTC.

A remark on this clone: Relative to the germline gene, one junction end is altered; a read error may explain this. This sequence joins TRBV7-7 and TRBJ2-3, with a possible D match to TRBD2 (7 bases). This CDR3 is 15 amino acids long. Germline V gene lookup returns CDR1 SSHAT and CDR2 FNYEAQ (reference sequence). The DNA for the CDR3 is TGTGCTAGCAGCTTAGAGGCGGGGGCGCACGATACGCAGTATTTT. This translates into CASSLEAGAHDTQYF.

The chain uses TRBV6-2 or TRBV6-3 and TRBJ2-5, with a possible D match to TRBD1 (6 bases). The germline V gene has CDR1 MNHEY and CDR2 SVGEGT. CDR3 size: 16 residues. Trimming stripped 2 bases from V and 1 base from J, with 14 bases between. The CDR3 bases are TGTGCCAGCAGTTACGGTACAGGGAAGTCCCAAGAGACCCAGTACTTC. This sequence encodes CASSYGTGKSQETQYF.

This sequence joins TRBV21-1 and TRBJ2-4; TRBD2 reflects the table's D call only, with no check against the DNA. TRBV21-1 is a listed pseudogene. The CDR3 has 17 amino acids. DNA for the CDR3: TGTGCCAGCCGTCTAGCGGGGGGACATGTGGTCAAAAACATTCAGTACTTC. Translation gives CASRLAGGHVVKNIQYF.